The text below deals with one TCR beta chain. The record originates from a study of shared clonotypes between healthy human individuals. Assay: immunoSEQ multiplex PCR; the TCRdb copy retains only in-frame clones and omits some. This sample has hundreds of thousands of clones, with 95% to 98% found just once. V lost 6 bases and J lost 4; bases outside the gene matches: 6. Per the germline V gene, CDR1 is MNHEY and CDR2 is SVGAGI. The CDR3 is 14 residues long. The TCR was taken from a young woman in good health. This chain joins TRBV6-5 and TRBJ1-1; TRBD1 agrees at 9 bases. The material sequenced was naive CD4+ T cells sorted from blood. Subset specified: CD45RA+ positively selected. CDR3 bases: TGTGCCAGCAGCAAGGACAGGGGTCTCACTGAAGCTTTCTTT. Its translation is CASSKDRGLTEAFF.